This is a list of T cell receptor beta chains from one sample in a study of radiation and T cells in renal cell carcinoma. Using immunoSEQ multiplex PCR, the repertoire was profiled, and TCRdb retains in-frame clones only, with some absent. The data show 20,000 to 25,000 clones, with over 70% seen just once and approximately 42% held by the top ten. The specimen was blood, collected from a patient whose treatment included radiotherapy and nephrectomy. The receptors come from a man aged 55 to 70 with renal cell carcinoma. CDR3s include the opening cysteine and the closing phenylalanine or tryptophan. A D gene is named only where the DNA matches it firmly. Not all rows give a size; the values are once, few, many and, for expanded clones, a class.

abundance	len	j_gene	v_gene	d_gene	CDR3nt	CDR3aa
-	15	TRBJ2-2	TRBV6-1	TRBD2	TGTGCCAGCAGCCCGGGACTAGCGGGTACCGGGGAGCTGTTTTTT	CASSPGLAGTGELFF
-	13	TRBJ2-1	TRBV7-2	-	TGTGCCAGCAGCTTAAGTCACGGGAATGAGCAGTTCTTC	CASSLSHGNEQFF
-	13	TRBJ1-1	TRBV11-3	-	TGTGCCAGCAGCTTTAGCAAGATCACTGAAGCTTTCTTT	CASSFSKITEAFF
-	15	TRBJ1-5	TRBV4-1	TRBD1	TGCGCCAGCAGCCAAGAAGGGACAGGGTTTACGCCCCAGCATTTT	CASSQEGTGFTPQHF
few	16	TRBJ1-5	TRBV6-1	-	TGTGCCAGCAGTGAATGGGGAGGTAACAGCAATCAGCCCCAGCATTTT	CASSEWGGNSNQPQHF
-	16	TRBJ2-7	TRBV9	TRBD2	TGTGCCAGCAGCAGTAGCGGTAGCGGGAGTCTCATCGAGCAGTACTTC	CASSSSGSGSLIEQYF
-	12	TRBJ1-2	TRBV5-6	-	TGTGCCAGCAGCGCCGGCCCCTTGGGCTACACCTTC	CASSAGPLGYTF
-	16	TRBJ1-2	TRBV9	TRBD1	TGTGCCAGCAGCCCTACCCCCCGATGGGACAGCGATGGCTACACCTTC	CASSPTPRWDSDGYTF
-	15	TRBJ2-1	TRBV7-2	-	TGTGCCAGCAGCTTAGGGCTGGGGTTAATAGGTGAGCAGTTCTTC	CASSLGLGLIGEQFF
-	15	TRBJ1-5	TRBV27	-	TGTGCCAGCAGTTTATCTATCGGGACAAACCTGCCCCAGCATTTT	CASSLSIGTNLPQHF
-	16	TRBJ2-7	TRBV7-2	TRBD2	TGTGCCAGCAGCTCGGAGGCTAGCGGGAGGGCCTACGAGCAGTACTTC	CASSSEASGRAYEQYF
-	15	TRBJ1-2	TRBV9	-	TGTGCCAGCAGCGTAGGAAGGGCTACTAACTATGGCTACACCTTC	CASSVGRATNYGYTF
few	12	TRBJ2-7	TRBV12-5	-	TGTGCTAGTGGTCTTCATCCCGTCGAGCAGTACTTC	CASGLHPVEQYF
-	17	TRBJ2-7	TRBV6-7	TRBD2	TGTGCCAGCAGAATATCGGGACTAGCGGGAGGTCCCTACGAGCAGTACTTC	CASRISGLAGGPYEQYF
-	13	TRBJ2-7	TRBV5-5	-	TGTGCCAGCAGCTTTCAGGGGTTTTACGAGCAGTACTTC	CASSFQGFYEQYF
-	17	TRBJ1-4	TRBV28	TRBD1	TGTGCCAGCAGCAGACGTCCCGGGACAGGGTATATTGAAAAACTGTTTTTT	CASSRRPGTGYIEKLFF
-	14	TRBJ2-7	TRBV6-1	-	TGTGCCAGCAGCCCAATAGGGTCAAGAGACGAGCAGTACTTC	CASSPIGSRDEQYF
-	15	TRBJ2-7	TRBV19	-	TGTGCCAGTAGTATGGTGGAAGGGCTCTCCTACGAGCAGTACTTC	CASSMVEGLSYEQYF
-	12	TRBJ2-2	TRBV29-1	-	TGCAGCGTTGAGGCGAACACCGGGGAGCTGTTTTTT	CSVEANTGELFF
-	14	TRBJ1-2	TRBV7-2	-	TGTGCCAGCAGCTTAGTCACAGAAAACTATGGCTACACCTTC	CASSLVTENYGYTF
-	15	TRBJ1-1	TRBV19	-	TGTGCCAGTAGTATGCGGGCAGGGTCGAACACTGAAGCTTTCTTT	CASSMRAGSNTEAFF
few	14	TRBJ1-2	TRBV15	TRBD1	TGTGCCACCAGCAGTAGGAGGACAGGGGATGGCTACACCTTC	CATSSRRTGDGYTF
few	15	TRBJ1-2	TRBV7-9	-	TGTGCCAGCAGCTTAGGGGGCGCGCTAAGATATGGCTACACCTTC	CASSLGGALRYGYTF
many	13	TRBJ2-4	TRBV4-3	-	TGCGCCAGCAGCCAGGGCAATGGGAACATTCAGTACTTC	CASSQGNGNIQYF
-	15	TRBJ2-3	TRBV10-1	-	TGCGCCAGCAGCACCGGGACTGATCACACAGATACGCAGTATTTT	CASSTGTDHTDTQYF
few	11	TRBJ1-2	TRBV7-2	-	TGTGCCAGCAGCCCCGGGTATGGCTACACCTTC	CASSPGYGYTF
-	12	TRBJ1-5	TRBV2	-	TGTGCCAGCAGTGGGACGAATCAGCCCCAGCATTTT	CASSGTNQPQHF
once	13	TRBJ1-2	TRBV10-3	-	TGTGCCATCAGTGAGGGGGCTAACTATGGCTACACCTTC	CAISEGANYGYTF
once	16	TRBJ2-2	TRBV4-1	-	TGCGCCAGCAGCCAAGAGGGACTGGACCGAACCGGGGAGCTGTTTTTT	CASSQEGLDRTGELFF
-	14	TRBJ2-1	TRBV6-5	-	TGTGCCAGCACCACAGGGAGCTCCTACAATGAGCAGTTCTTC	CASTTGSSYNEQFF
-	12	TRBJ1-6	TRBV18	-	TGTGCCAGCAAAACAGGGAATTCACCCCTCCACTTT	CASKTGNSPLHF
-	15	TRBJ2-7	TRBV5-1	TRBD2	TGCGCCAGCAGCTGGACTAGCGGGGGGACCTACGAGCAGTACTTC	CASSWTSGGTYEQYF
-	13	TRBJ2-5	TRBV6-6	-	TGTGCCAGCAGTTACGGAAACCAAGAGACCCAGTACTTC	CASSYGNQETQYF
-	13	TRBJ2-7	TRBV6-5	-	TGTGCCAGCAGGAGGGACGCGAAGTACGAGCAGTACTTC	CASRRDAKYEQYF
-	15	TRBJ2-3	TRBV5-4	-	TGTGCCAGCATCTCACCAGGGTCTATGGCAGATACGCAGTATTTT	CASISPGSMADTQYF
-	15	TRBJ1-5	TRBV18	-	TGTGCCAGCTCATTGGGGGCGAATAGCAATCAGCCCCAGCATTTT	CASSLGANSNQPQHF
-	16	TRBJ2-1	TRBV19	-	TGTGCCAGTAGTATTTGGCCTATGAGCTCCTACAATGAGCAGTTCTTC	CASSIWPMSSYNEQFF
-	11	TRBJ2-5	TRBV20-1	-	TGCAGTGCCAGGGACCAAGAGACCCAGTACTTC	CSARDQETQYF
-	16	TRBJ2-5	TRBV9	TRBD2	TGTGCCAGCAGCCATAATATCCTAGCGGGAGAGGAGACCCAGTACTTC	CASSHNILAGEETQYF
-	11	TRBJ1-1	TRBV6-1	-	TGTGCCAGCACCCCAGGGACTGAAGCTTTCTTT	CASTPGTEAFF
-	14	TRBJ1-2	TRBV6-1	TRBD1	TGTGCCAGCAGTGAAGCTTGGGACAGCTATGGCTACACCTTC	CASSEAWDSYGYTF
once	17	TRBJ2-2	TRBV18	-	TGTGCCAGCTCACCGAAGAGTACGGGAGCCTCCCCCGGGGAGCTGTTTTTT	CASSPKSTGASPGELFF
once	17	TRBJ2-2	TRBV7-2	-	TGTGCCAGCAGCCAGTGGGTTCGGGGGTCGAGCACCGGGGAGCTGTTTTTT	CASSQWVRGSSTGELFF
once	12	TRBJ2-1	TRBV2	TRBD2	TGTGCCAGCAGTTACGGGACTACGGAGCAGTTCTTC	CASSYGTTEQFF
-	15	TRBJ2-7	TRBV15	-	TGTGCCACCAGCAGAGATTGGACGGCAGCCTACGAGCAGTACTTC	CATSRDWTAAYEQYF
-	15	TRBJ1-2	TRBV7-2	-	TGTGCCAGCAGCTCAGCCTCGACAGACCTCTATGGCTACACCTTC	CASSSASTDLYGYTF
-	14	TRBJ1-2	TRBV6-5	-	TGTGCCAGCAGGCCCGGGACCGCTGGTTCGGGCTACACCTTC	CASRPGTAGSGYTF
few	13	TRBJ2-2	TRBV9	-	TGTGCCAGCAGCGTACAGGTGGCCGGGGAGCTGTTTTTT	CASSVQVAGELFF